This T cell receptor (beta chain) was recovered during a study of cytomegalovirus exposure and HLA in healthy donors. Study results and limitations: Confirmation in vitro established that a few CMV-associated chains were specific for CMV antigens.

The donors were part of the roughly 130-subject validation cohort, which stood apart from the approximately 640-subject first cohort. Concerning this clone: Antigen: not known.

Germline V gene data show CDR1 as MNHEY and CDR2 as SVGAGI. Trimming took off 6 bases at V and 2 bases at J, with 13 bases between the two ends. The CDR3 sequence is 15 residues long. Libraries were prepared by immunoSEQ multiplex PCR; TCRdb keeps only in-frame clonotypes and omits some of them. The sample includes roughly 140,000 clones, approximately 90% of them seen just once. What was sequenced was PBMCs. The chain combines TRBV6-5 with TRBJ2-2, with D possibly TRBD1 on 6 matching bases. The clonotype was recovered from a man younger than 30 in good health and CMV-seronegative. The CDR3 DNA sequence: TGTGCCAGCAGCAACGACAGGTTAAACACCGGGGAGCTGTTTTTT. Translating gives CASSNDRLNTGELFF.